The next 9 T cell receptor beta chains were all read from a single sample in a study of shared clonotypes between healthy human individuals. The data were produced by immunoSEQ multiplex PCR, yet TCRdb's version contains in-frame clones alone and is incomplete. Counted here are 2 million to 2.5 million clones, 93% occurring once; the ten biggest clones make up more than 0.35%. The sequenced material came from naive CD4+ T cells from PBMCs. The sample's subset: CD45RA+ positively selected. Receptors were obtained from a man aged 18-30 years in good health. Some clones in this sample may be carry-over from other donors' samples.

The chain carries TRBV4-1 and TRBJ2-7; D gene uncertain. V shed 0 bases and J shed 2 bases, with 8 bases lying between them. The CDR3 sequence is 14 residues long. Germline V gives CDR1 MGHRA, CDR2 YSYEKL. This CDR3 is CASSQDPSPYEQYF. For the CDR3, the DNA is TGCGCCAGCAGCCAAGACCCCAGCCCCTACGAGCAGTACTTC.

The CDR3 is CASTQQGRAYGYTF. In DNA form, the CDR3 reads TGTGCCAGCACCCAGCAGGGCAGGGCCTATGGCTACACCTTC. The chain has TRBV7-2 and TRBJ1-2, with D tentatively TRBD1 (5 bases). This CDR3 has 14 residues. Germline values: CDR1 SGHTA, CDR2 FQGNSA. V was cut by 7 bases and J by 4 bases, with 16 bases left in between.

The chain carries TRBV6-1 and TRBJ2-1; 7 positions match TRBD1. V lost 5 bases, J lost 10 bases, and 14 bases stayed unmatched. CDR1 is MNHNS, CDR2 SASEGT, per germline. CDR3 length: 15 amino acids. The CDR3 protein is CASSTRTGATWEQFF. DNA of the CDR3: TGTGCCAGCAGTACCCGGACAGGTGCGACGTGGGAGCAGTTCTTC.

The CDR3 is CASSLSTGVITEAFF. The CDR3 region has the DNA TGTGCCAGCAGTCTCTCGACAGGGGTTATCACTGAAGCTTTCTTT. V usage is TRBV28 and J usage is TRBJ1-1; 8 bases align to TRBD1. The CDR3 covers 15 residues. From germline, CDR1 is MDHEN and CDR2 SYDVKM. After removal of 5 bases from V and 4 bases from J, the junction contained 9 bases not matched to a gene. Full variable domain (outside the CDR3, taken from reference TRBV28 and TRBJ1-1): DVKVTQSSRYLVKRTGEKVFLECVQDMDHENMFWYRQDPGLGLRLIYFSYDVKMKEKGDIPEGYSVSREKKERFSLILESASTNQTSMYLCASSLSTGVITEAFFGQGTRLTVV.

The V call is TRBV29-1, the J call TRBJ1-1; TRBD1 aligns across 8 bases. Germline trimming cut 4 bases from V and 0 bases from J; bases unmatched to any gene: 13. The germline gives CDR1 SQVTM, CDR2 ANQGSEA. The CDR3 is 17 amino acids. The CDR3, as DNA: TGCAGCGTTGCCCGACAGGGGACGATACTTATGAACACTGAAGCTTTCTTT. Translation: CSVARQGTILMNTEAFF.

V gene TRBV28 combines with J gene TRBJ2-1; D may correspond to TRBD1 or TRBD2 (7 bases each). This CDR3 is 15 amino acids long. Germline values: CDR1 MDHEN, CDR2 SYDVKM. V shed 6 bases and J shed 10 bases, with 22 bases lying between them. The chain's CDR3 is CASSPPDRRGGEQFF. The CDR3 DNA is TGTGCCAGCAGCCCACCGGACAGGCGGGGAGGGGAGCAGTTCTTC.

The J gene is TRBJ2-7, the V gene TRBV7-3; TRBD1 or TRBD2 may be the D gene (5 bases each). Trimming took 2 bases from V and 7 from J, leaving 12 bases between them. CDR1 is SGHTA and CDR2 is FQGTGA in the germline V gene. The CDR3 is made up of 13 amino acids. CDR3 region: CASSLAREREQYF. The CDR3 bases are TGTGCCAGCAGCTTAGCCAGGGAGAGGGAGCAGTACTTC.

The chain carries TRBV6-5 and TRBJ1-2, with D possibly matching TRBD1 (6 bases). V gave up 6 bases and J gave up 8 bases, with 16 bases separating them. This CDR3 spans 13 amino acids. The germline gives CDR1 MNHEY, CDR2 SVGAGI. The CDR3 DNA sequence: TGTGCCAGCAGACAGCAGGGGTCTTGGGGCTACACCTTC. Its translation is CASRQQGSWGYTF.

The rearrangement links TRBV10-3 to TRBJ2-2; D possibly corresponds to TRBD1 (5 bases). V was cut by 3 bases and J by 0 bases, with 11 bases left in between. CDR3 length equals 16 residues. The germline gives CDR1 ENHRY, CDR2 SYGVKD. CDR3 in amino acids: CAISEDSVANTGELFF. In DNA, the CDR3 is TGTGCCATCAGTGAAGACAGCGTTGCGAACACCGGGGAGCTGTTTTTT.